The source of this TCR beta chain is a study of breast tumors, draining lymph nodes, adjacent tissues. General study results and limits: Data fit most tumor T cells coming from lymph node, expanding in tumor. Tumor repertoires ranked between lymph nodes and nontumor tissue in diversity, with V and J gene preferences. The lymph node origin of tumor T cells was framed as consistent with a hypothesis, not demonstrated. Luminal-like breast cancer showed significantly higher tumor–nontumor repertoire similarity than basal-like.

This CDR3 spans 14 amino acids. Germline loops: CDR1 SGHDN, CDR2 FVKESK. Germline trimming cut 4 bases from V and 11 bases from J; bases unmatched to any gene: 8. Using its own MiXCR run on the multiplex PCR reads, TCRdb lists one record per CDR3 protein. The sample carries around 140,000 distinct CDR3 sequences, under 25% recorded once. Ten or more counts support this clonotype. The antigen is unknown. Breast cancer patients provided tissue from their axillary draining lymph nodes. Sequenced input: axillary lymph node tissue. The chain joins TRBV14 to TRBJ1-4, with 9 nucleotides matching TRBD1. This receptor was obtained from a female donor with breast cancer. Some clones in this sample may be carry-over from other donors' samples. CDR3 nucleotides: TGTGCCAGCAGCCCGGGTGGGACAGGGCGCAAACTGTTTTTT. It yields the protein CASSPGGTGRKLFF.